This T cell receptor (beta chain) comes out of a study of high-grade serous ovarian cancer treatment subgroups. This CDR3 contains 16 residues. CDR1 SGHRS and CDR2 YFSETQ come from the germline V gene. Trimming pared 3 bases from V and 5 bases from J, leaving 18 bases between. Tumor samples were obtained before definitive surgery or chemotherapy. Broader study findings: TCR clonal relatedness correlated positively with neoantigen level. CDR1 and CDR2 were left unanalyzed; analyses focused on CDR3.

Notes on this clone: Its antigen is unidentified.

Sequencing used immunoSEQ multiplex PCR; TCRdb keeps in-frame clones, though not all of them. In the table there are nearly 15,000 clones, about 90% of which are singletons. The sequencing sample was made of tumor tissue. The J gene is TRBJ2-1, the V gene TRBV5-1, with a weak D call TRBD1 (6 bases). The clonotype originates from a human donor with high-grade serous ovarian cancer. The CDR3 DNA follows: TGCGCCAGCAGCTGGGGGATACAGGGATCGGACAATGAGCAGTTCTTC. Its translation is CASSWGIQGSDNEQFF.